This T cell receptor beta chain comes out of a study of T cells in tuberculosis. Across the study: In South Africa, adults with active tuberculosis were compared with IGRA-negative and latently infected IGRA-positive adolescents.

Regarding the study as a whole: Using the GMM-specific repertoire gave about 84% accuracy versus around 70% with motifs. GMM-specific TCRs were nearer to active tuberculosis alpha repertoires, suggesting expansion.

The ends were cut back, 4 bases at V and 3 bases at J, with 22 bases in the middle. CDR1 is SGHRS, CDR2 YFSETQ, per germline. The CDR3 spans 17 residues. With respect to this clone: The antigen remains undetermined.

The data were produced by immunoSEQ multiplex PCR, yet TCRdb's version contains in-frame clones alone and is incomplete. Of under 35,000 clones listed, roughly 94% are singletons. Tuberculin skin test and IGRA determined adolescents' latent tuberculosis status at entry. The chain has TRBV5-1 and TRBJ1-1, with D hard to call. The specimen was PBMCs. The receptor's source is a donor between 10 and 35 years old with latent tuberculosis or without tuberculosis infection. CDR3 bases: TGCGCCAGCAGCAAGGACGGGAACACCGGATTGGACACTGAAGCTTTCTTT. Translated, it gives CASSKDGNTGLDTEAFF.